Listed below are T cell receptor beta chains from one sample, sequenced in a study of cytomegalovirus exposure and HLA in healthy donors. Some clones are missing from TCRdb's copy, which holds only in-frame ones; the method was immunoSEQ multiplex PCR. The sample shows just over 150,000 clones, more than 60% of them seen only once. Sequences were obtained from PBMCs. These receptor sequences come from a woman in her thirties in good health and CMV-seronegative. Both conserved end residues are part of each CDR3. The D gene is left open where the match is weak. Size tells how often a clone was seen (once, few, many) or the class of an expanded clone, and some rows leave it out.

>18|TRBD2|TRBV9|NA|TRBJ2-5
TGTGCCAGCAGCGTGGGATATGGGGCGGGGGGGCCCCTAGGGACCCAGTACTTC
CASSVGYGAGGPLGTQYF
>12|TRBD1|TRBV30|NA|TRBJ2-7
TGTGCCTGGGCGACAGGGGGTTACGAGCAGTACTTC
CAWATGGYEQYF
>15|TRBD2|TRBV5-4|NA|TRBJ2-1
TGTGCCAGCAGCTTGGTGAGCGGGGGGGCATATGAGCAGTTCTTC
CASSLVSGGAYEQFF
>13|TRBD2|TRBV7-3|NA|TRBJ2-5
TGTGCCAGCTCTGGGGGGGTAGGAGAGACCCAGTACTTC
CASSGGVGETQYF
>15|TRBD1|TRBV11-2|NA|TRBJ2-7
TGTGCCAGCAGCTTAGAGGCAGGGGGCTCCTACGAGCAGTACTTC
CASSLEAGGSYEQYF
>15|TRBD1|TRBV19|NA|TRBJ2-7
TGTGCCAGTAGTATAGACCCGACAGGGGCGGACGAGCAGTACTTC
CASSIDPTGADEQYF
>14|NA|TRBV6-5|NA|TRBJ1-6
TGTGCCAGCAGTTACGGGTTAGAGGGTTCACCCCTCCACTTT
CASSYGLEGSPLHF
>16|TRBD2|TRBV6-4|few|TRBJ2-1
TGTGCCAGCAGTAGGACTAGCGGGGCCTCCTACAATGAGCAGTTCTTC
CASSRTSGASYNEQFF
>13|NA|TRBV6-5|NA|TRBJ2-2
TGTGCCAGCAGGAGCCGGAACACCGGGGAGCTGTTTTTT
CASRSRNTGELFF
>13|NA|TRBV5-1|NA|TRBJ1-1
TGCGCCAGCAGGGCGACAACAGGGTCTGAAGCTTTCTTT
CASRATTGSEAFF
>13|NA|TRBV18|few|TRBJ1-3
TGTGCCAGCTCACCAAACACAGGAAACACCATATATTTT
CASSPNTGNTIYF
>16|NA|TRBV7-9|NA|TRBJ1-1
TGTGCCAGCCGGGGTGGCTGGGGACAAAAGGGCACTGAAGCTTTCTTT
CASRGGWGQKGTEAFF
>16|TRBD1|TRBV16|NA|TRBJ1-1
TGTGCCAGCAGCCAATCTCAGGGTAGGGGGCGCCCTGAAGCTTTCTTT
CASSQSQGRGRPEAFF
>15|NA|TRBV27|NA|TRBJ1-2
TGTGCCAGCGGAGGGAGGGACCAAGGGCACTATGGCTACACCTTC
CASGGRDQGHYGYTF
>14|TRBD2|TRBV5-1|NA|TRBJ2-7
TGCGCCAGCAGCTTGCCTAGCGGGTCATCCGAGCAGTACTTC
CASSLPSGSSEQYF
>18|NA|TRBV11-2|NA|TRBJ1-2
TGTGCCAGCAGCTCCTCCTCACGTACGAGTCAAGCTAACTATGGCTACACCTTC
CASSSSSRTSQANYGYTF
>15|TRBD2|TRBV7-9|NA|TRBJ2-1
TGTGCCAGCAGCTTAGCTAGCGGGGGGGCAAATGAGCAGTTCTTC
CASSLASGGANEQFF
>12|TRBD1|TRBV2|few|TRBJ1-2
TGTGCCAGCAGGGACAGGGATTATGGCTACACCTTC
CASRDRDYGYTF
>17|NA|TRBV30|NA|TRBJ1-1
TGTGCCTGGAGTCCTCGCAGGCGGGGGGCGCTGAACACTGAAGCTTTCTTT
CAWSPRRRGALNTEAFF
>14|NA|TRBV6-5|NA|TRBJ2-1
TGTGCCAGCAGTTACGTGGGGGGCTACAATGAGCAGTTCTTC
CASSYVGGYNEQFF
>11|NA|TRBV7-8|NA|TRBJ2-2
TGTGCCAGCAGCCCCTCCGGGGAGCTGTTTTTT
CASSPSGELFF
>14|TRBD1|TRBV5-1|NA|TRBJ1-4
TGCGCCAGCAATGAGGGACAGGGGGGTGAAAAACTGTTTTTT
CASNEGQGGEKLFF
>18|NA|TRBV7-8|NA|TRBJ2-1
TGTGCCAGCAGCTTATTTGGGGGTGGCTCAGGGGCCTACAATGAGCAGTTCTTC
CASSLFGGGSGAYNEQFF
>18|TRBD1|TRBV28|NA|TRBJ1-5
TGTGCCAGCAGTACCTTCCGCCGGGACAGGGGGGTGAGGCAGCCCCAGCATTTT
CASSTFRRDRGVRQPQHF
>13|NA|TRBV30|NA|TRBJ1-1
TGTGCCTGGAGTGTTCAGAGGAGCACTGAAGCTTTCTTT
CAWSVQRSTEAFF
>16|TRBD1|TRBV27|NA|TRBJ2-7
TGTGCCAGCACCCCTTCTGTTCCGGGGACAGGGGTTAAGCAGTACTTC
CASTPSVPGTGVKQYF
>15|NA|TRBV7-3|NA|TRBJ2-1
TGTGCCAGCAGCTTAAAGGACGGGGCCTACAATGAGCAGTTCTTC
CASSLKDGAYNEQFF
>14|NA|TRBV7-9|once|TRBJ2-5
TGTGCCAGCAGCTTATATACGGGGGAAGAGACCCAGTACTTC
CASSLYTGEETQYF
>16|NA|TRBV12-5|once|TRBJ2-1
TGTGCTAGTGGTTTGTCTCTTCTCGGGTCCTACAATGAGCAGTTCTTC
CASGLSLLGSYNEQFF
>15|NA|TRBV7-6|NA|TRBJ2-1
TGTGCCAGCAGCCGTACAGGGCTGAGTTACAATGAGCAGTTCTTC
CASSRTGLSYNEQFF
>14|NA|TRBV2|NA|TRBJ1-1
TGTGCCAGCAGTGAAGGCGCACTTAGGGGTGAAGCTTTCTTT
CASSEGALRGEAFF
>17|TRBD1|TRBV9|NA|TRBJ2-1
TGTGCCAGCAGCTCTGAGGGCGGGACAGGGACCCTTAATGAGCAGTTCTTC
CASSSEGGTGTLNEQFF
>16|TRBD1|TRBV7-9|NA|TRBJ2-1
TGTGCCAGCAGCTCGAACAGGGGGCCCTTGGGGAATGAGCAGTTCTTC
CASSSNRGPLGNEQFF
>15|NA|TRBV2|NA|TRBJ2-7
TGTGCCAGCAGTGAAGGTACATCGGGGACCTACGAGCAGTACTTC
CASSEGTSGTYEQYF
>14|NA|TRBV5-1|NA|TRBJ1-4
TGCGCCAGCAGCTTGAGCGGAACGCAGGAAAAACTGTTTTTT
CASSLSGTQEKLFF
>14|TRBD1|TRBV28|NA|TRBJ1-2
TGTGCCAGCAGTTTGGGACAGAGGAACTATGGCTACACCTTC
CASSLGQRNYGYTF
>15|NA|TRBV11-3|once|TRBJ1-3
TGTGCCAGCAGCTCCCGTGCGGGCTCAGGAAACACCATATATTTT
CASSSRAGSGNTIYF
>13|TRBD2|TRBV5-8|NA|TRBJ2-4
TGTGCCAGCAGCCCAGCTGGGGAGGGCATTCAGTACTTC
CASSPAGEGIQYF
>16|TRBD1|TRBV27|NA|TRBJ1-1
TGTGCCAGCAGTTTTCTTGACAGGGTCGGGAACACTGAAGCTTTCTTT
CASSFLDRVGNTEAFF
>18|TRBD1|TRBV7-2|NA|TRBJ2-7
TGTGCCAGCAGCTTCCGCGGACAGGCCTCGTGGCCCCCTCCTACGAAGTACTTC
CASSFRGQASWPPPTKYF
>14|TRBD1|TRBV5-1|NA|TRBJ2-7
TGCGCCAGCAGCACCGGGACAGGGCCCTACGAGCAGTACTTC
CASSTGTGPYEQYF
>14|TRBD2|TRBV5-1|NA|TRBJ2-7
TGCGCCAGCAGCTGGGGACTAGAATATGGCGAGCAGTACTTC
CASSWGLEYGEQYF
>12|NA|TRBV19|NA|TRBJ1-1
TGTGCCAGTAGTATCGACATTGGCAGGGCTTTCTTT
CASSIDIGRAFF
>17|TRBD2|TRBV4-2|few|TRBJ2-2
TGTGCCAGCAGCCAAATACTAGCGGGGGCCCTCCGACGGGAGCTGTTTTTT
CASSQILAGALRRELFF
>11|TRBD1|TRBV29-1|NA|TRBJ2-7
TGCAGCGTCTCGACAGGGTACGAGCAGTACTTC
CSVSTGYEQYF
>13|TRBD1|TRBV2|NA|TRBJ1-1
TGTGCCAGCACTAGGACAGGTAGTGGTTCAGCTTTCTTT
CASTRTGSGSAFF
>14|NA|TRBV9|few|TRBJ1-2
TGTGCCAGCAGTCTTTCAGGGTGGGGATATGGCTACACCTTC
CASSLSGWGYGYTF